Presented here are 24 T cell receptor beta chains from one specimen sequenced in a study of type 1 and type 2 diabetes patients. Amplification started from genomic DNA. Multiplex PCR with 30 forward and 13 reverse primers amplified the TCR beta CDR3. TCRdb ran MiXCR on the multiplex PCR reads and lists one entry per CDR3 protein. This sample has some 250,000 distinct CDR3 sequences, with 47% found just once. Sample: peripheral blood mononuclear cells (PBMCs). Receptor source: a young man with type 2 diabetes.

The V call is TRBV4-3, the J call TRBJ2-3; D may correspond to TRBD1 or TRBD2 (5 bases each). The CDR3 is 17 residues long. The germline gives CDR1 LGHNA, CDR2 YSLEER. Trimming removed 4 bases at V and 5 bases at J, with 22 bases between. This CDR3 reads CASSLAPGPAGGDTQYF. Here the CDR3 DNA reads TGCGCCAGCAGCCTTGCTCCGGGACCTGCAGGAGGAGATACGCAGTATTTT.

A remark on this clonotype: The junction does not match germline at one end; this may be a read error. This chain joins TRBV14 and TRBJ2-7; possible D gene TRBD2, 6 bases. CDR1 is SGHDN, CDR2 FVKESK, per germline. The CDR3 consists of 15 residues. The CDR3 sequence: CASSESGVGSYEQYF. Here the CDR3 DNA reads TGCGCCAGCAGTGAGAGTGGTGTCGGGAGCTACGAGCAGTACTTC.

This clonotype turned up a few times. The rearrangement links TRBV7-2 to TRBJ2-5; maybe TRBD2 (5 bases). CDR3 length equals 14 residues. Trimming took off 2 bases at V and 5 bases at J, with 12 bases between the two ends. Germline V gene data show CDR1 as SGHTA and CDR2 as FQGNSA. For the CDR3, the DNA is TGTGCCAGCAGCTTAACTAGTATTCTGGAGACCCAGTACTTC. Translating gives CASSLTSILETQYF.

Only a few counts were recorded for this clonotype. V gene TRBV28 combines with J gene TRBJ1-6; no definite D call. Trimming removed 6 bases at V and 7 bases at J, with 4 bases between. Germline V gene lookup returns CDR1 MDHEN and CDR2 SYDVKM. The CDR3 is 11 amino acids. The CDR3 region has the DNA TGTGCCAGCAGACAAAATTCACCCCTCCACTTT. Residues: CASRQNSPLHF. The whole variable domain, remainder taken from reference TRBV28 and TRBJ1-6, is DVKVTQSSRYLVKRTGEKVFLECVQDMDHENMFWYRQDPGLGLRLIYFSYDVKMKEKGDIPEGYSVSREKKERFSLILESASTNQTSMYLCASRQNSPLHFGNGTRLTVT.

V usage is TRBV7-2 and J usage is TRBJ2-3; no definite D call. From germline, CDR1 is SGHTA and CDR2 FQGNSA. V gave up 5 bases and J gave up 2 bases, with 17 bases separating them. The CDR3 has 16 residues. CDR3 DNA sequence: TGTGCCAGCAGCCCGATGACATCAGTGATCACAGATACGCAGTATTTT. Its protein product is CASSPMTSVITDTQYF.

The V call is TRBV19, the J call TRBJ1-6; 9 nucleotides agree with TRBD1. After removal of 2 bases from V and 9 bases from J, the junction contained 8 bases not matched to a gene. Germline CDR1 reads LNHDA; CDR2 reads SQIVND (reference sequence). The CDR3 length is 16 residues. The CDR3 sequence is CASSIPGTGLASPLHF. CDR3 nucleotide sequence: TGTGCCAGTAGTATACCCGGGACAGGGTTGGCTTCACCCCTCCACTTT.

On this clonotype itself: A read error may explain this, as a much larger clone is one base away. The chain joins TRBV2 to TRBJ2-7; 9 nucleotides line up with TRBD2. The length of the CDR3 is 14 residues. CDR1 is SNHLY, CDR2 FYNNEI, per germline. The CDR3 nucleotides read TGTGCCAGCAGTGGAGGGACTAGCATCTACGAGCAGTGCTTC. It codes for CASSGGTSIYEQCF.

The chain has TRBV5-1 and TRBJ1-1; possibly TRBD2 for D (6 bases). The J call is in doubt because the DNA end fits TRBJ2-3 better. The CDR3 sequence is 14 residues long. Germline CDR1 reads SGHRS; CDR2 reads YFSETQ. In DNA, the CDR3 is TGCGCCAGCAGCTTGGCGTATAAGGAGGGGACGCAGTATTTT. This codes for CASSLAYKEGTQYF.

This clonotype was seen repeatedly, ten times or more. V is TRBV2 and J is TRBJ2-3; no clear D gene. The CDR3 loop spans 12 amino acids. V lost 7 bases to trimming and J lost 6 bases, with 11 bases between them. CDR1 is SNHLY, CDR2 FYNNEI, per germline. In nucleotides, the CDR3 is TGTGCCAGCAAGACGCCCTCGGATACGCAGTATTTT. This gives the protein CASKTPSDTQYF.

The rearrangement uses TRBV6-1 and TRBJ2-2; maybe TRBD1 (7 bases). The CDR3 is 18 residues long. Trimming pared 7 bases from V and 4 bases from J, leaving 25 bases between. CDR1 MNHNS and CDR2 SASEGT come from the germline V gene. CDR3 in DNA: TGTGCCAGCACCTTATCCAACCCAGGGGGAGGTGGCACCGGGGAGCTGTTTTTT. Protein sequence: CASTLSNPGGGGTGELFF.

The chain uses TRBV4-3 and TRBJ2-7; 12 positions agree with TRBD2. The CDR3 is 16 residues long. The trim removed 2 bases at V and 5 bases at J, leaving 7 bases unmatched. The germline V gene has CDR1 LGHNA and CDR2 YSLEER. For the CDR3, the DNA is TGCGCCAGCAGCCAATCTAGCGGGGGGGCTTGGGACGAGCAGTACTTC. This codes for CASSQSSGGAWDEQYF.

This clonotype has ten or more counts. This chain joins TRBV7-3 and TRBJ2-7; TRBD2 might be the D (5 bases). Germline CDR1 reads SGHTA; CDR2 reads FQGTGA. Trimming shortened V by 6 bases and J by 0 bases, and 9 bases separated the two germline ends. The CDR3 spans 13 residues. The CDR3 spells CASSAGSSYEQYF. The CDR3 nucleotides read TGTGCCAGCAGTGCGGGTAGCTCCTACGAGCAGTACTTC.

This clonotype was seen a few times. The V call is TRBV4-2, the J call TRBJ1-6; D perhaps matches TRBD1 (5 bases). In germline, CDR1 is LGHNA, CDR2 YNFKEQ. Trimming shortened V by 0 bases and J by 3 bases, and 12 bases separated the two germline ends. The CDR3 contains 17 residues. This CDR3 reads CASSQDRGQNYNSPLHF. The CDR3 DNA sequence: TGTGCCAGCAGCCAAGATCGGGGCCAGAACTATAATTCACCCCTCCACTTT.

The rearrangement joins TRBV28 to TRBJ1-2; TRBD1 matches 8 bases. Unmatched junction bases numbered 5, after V lost 2 bases and J lost 6 bases. CDR3 length equals 14 residues. CDR1 is MDHEN, CDR2 SYDVKM, per germline. CDR3 coding DNA: TGTGCCAGCAGTTTACGTTACAGGGGGAATGGCTACACCTTC. This codes for CASSLRYRGNGYTF.

This sequence joins TRBV10-1 and TRBJ1-1; TRBD1 agrees at 8 bases. This CDR3 region has 15 residues. Germline values: CDR1 WNHNN, CDR2 SYGVQD (reference sequence). The trim removed 8 bases at V and 6 bases at J, leaving 14 bases unmatched. CDR3 in DNA: TGCGCCAGCTGGTCATCCAGGGGGCTAGGGGCTGAAGCTTTCTTT. Its protein product is CASWSSRGLGAEAFF.

In its sample, this clonotype is medium-sized. The rearrangement uses TRBV30 and TRBJ1-2; 7 bases line up with TRBD1. The CDR3 contains 12 residues. The germline V gene encodes CDR1 GTSNPN and CDR2 SVGIG (reference sequence). J was trimmed by 3 bases and V by 4 bases; bases with no gene match: 2. The CDR3 spells CAWKGADYGYTF. CDR3 nucleotide sequence: TGTGCCTGGAAGGGGGCGGACTATGGCTACACCTTC.

This clonotype was found a few times. This sequence joins TRBV13 and TRBJ2-2; 7 positions agree with TRBD2. Germline CDR1 is PRHDT and CDR2 is FYEKMQ (reference sequence). The CDR3 consists of 14 residues. The junction had 7 bases not matched to a gene; V was cut back by 10 bases and J by 2 bases. The CDR3, as DNA: TGTGCCATCAGAGCGGGGTTAAACACCGGGGAGCTGTTTTTT. Protein product: CAIRAGLNTGELFF.

The rearrangement links TRBV7-8 to TRBJ1-1; 8 nucleotides match TRBD1. The CDR3 sequence is 17 residues long. In germline, CDR1 is SGHVS, CDR2 FQNEAQ. With 5 bases clipped from V and 4 bases from J, the junction kept 15 bases outside the gene matches. In nucleotides, the CDR3 is TGTGCCAGCAGCCAATTTCGCTTGACAGGGGCGACCACTGAAGCTTTCTTT. Amino acid sequence: CASSQFRLTGATTEAFF.

The V gene is TRBV4-2, the J gene TRBJ1-2; D uncertain. The CDR3 covers 13 residues. The germline gives CDR1 LGHNA, CDR2 YNFKEQ. V lost 1 base, J lost 8 bases, and 11 bases lay in between. CDR3 amino acids: CASSQGERFGYTF. CDR3 bases: TGTGCCAGCAGCCAAGGGGAGAGGTTCGGCTACACCTTC.

The chain uses TRBV9 and TRBJ2-1; D is possibly TRBD2 (6 bases). V was shortened by 3 bases and J by 8 bases, with 18 bases between the two germline ends. This CDR3 contains 15 residues. Germline V lookup: CDR1 SGDLS, CDR2 YYNGEE. In nucleotides, the CDR3 is TGTGCCAGCAGCGGGGGACTGGGAGGTAATCATGAGCAGTTCTTC. It specifies CASSGGLGGNHEQFF.

The chain carries TRBV27 and TRBJ2-3, with unresolved D. V lost 4 bases and J 3 bases, leaving 11 bases between the germline ends. The germline CDR1 and CDR2 sequences are MNHEY and SMNVEV (reference sequence). The CDR3 is 14 amino acids. The CDR3, as DNA: TGTGCCAGCAGTTCCCAAGTACGGACAGATACGCAGTATTTT. Translating it yields CASSSQVRTDTQYF.

V is TRBV2 and J is TRBJ1-5; D is possibly TRBD1 (5 bases). Germline V CDR1 and CDR2: SNHLY, FYNNEI. CDR3 length: 15 residues. V was shortened by 6 bases and J by 0 bases, with 12 bases between the two germline ends. The CDR3 region has the DNA TGTGCCAGCAGGCAAACAGGTTATAGCAATCAGCCCCAGCATTTT. It specifies CASRQTGYSNQPQHF.

This clonotype was seen only once. The V gene is TRBV19, the J gene TRBJ2-5; D gene ambiguous. The J call may not be correct, given that the DNA end is closer to TRBJ2-1. Germline V gives CDR1 LNHDA, CDR2 SQIVND (reference sequence). The CDR3 consists of 14 residues. CDR3 in amino acids: CASSRFGADNEQFF. CDR3 nucleotide sequence: TGTGCCAGTTCTCGTTTTGGAGCCGACAATGAGCAGTTCTTC.

This clonotype was found many times. This chain uses TRBV2 with TRBJ2-7; a weak D match, TRBD1 (5 bases). The germline V and J ends were trimmed by 8 bases and 1 base, with 18 bases remaining between them. This CDR3 region has 15 residues. Germline assignment: CDR1 SNHLY and CDR2 FYNNEI. The CDR3 coding sequence is TGTGCCAGCGACCGCTTGGACAAGACATCCTACGAGCAGTACTTC. Amino acids: CASDRLDKTSYEQYF.